One sample yielded the 31 T cell receptor beta chains listed below, sequenced in a study of T-cell reconstitution after alpha-beta-depleted transplantation in children. Researchers prepared the TCRbeta library using unique molecular identifiers, the study reports. TCRdb used MiXCR to reprocess the PCR reads, holding one entry per CDR3 protein. The sample lists hundreds of thousands of distinct CDR3 sequences; about an eighth were seen once. The sequencing used PBMCs, collected before TCRalphabeta/CD19-depleted stem cell transplant. These receptors were obtained from a girl aged 2 to 9 with congenital amegakaryocytic thrombocytopenia, due to receive a stem cell transplant.

This chain uses TRBV7-8 with TRBJ2-5, with D unclear. The CDR3 length is 15 residues. The V end lost 5 bases, the J end lost 3 bases, and 16 bases lay between the germline ends. Germline V gene sequence: CDR1 SGHVS, CDR2 FQNEAQ. DNA for the CDR3: TGTGCCAGCAGCCTACGAGGTACAATGGAAGAGACCCAGTACTTC. Its translation: CASSLRGTMEETQYF.

The chain couples TRBV18 to TRBJ1-6, with D possibly TRBD1 on 5 matching bases. V was cut by 0 bases and J by 7 bases, with 13 bases left in between. CDR3 length: 16 residues. Germline-derived CDR1 and CDR2 are KGHSH and LQKENI. The CDR3 nucleotides are TGTGCCAGCTCACCACCAGGCGGGGCCGGGAATTCACCCCTCCACTTT. Translated, it gives CASSPPGGAGNSPLHF. Using reference TRBV18 and TRBJ1-6 for the parts outside the CDR3, the full variable domain is NAGVMQNPRHLVRRRGQEARLRCSPMKGHSHVYWYRQLPEEGLKFMVYLQKENIIDESGMPKERFSAEFPKEGPSILRIQQVVRGDSAAYFCASSPPGGAGNSPLHFGNGTRLTVT.

This clonotype came up a few times. The chain links TRBV28 to TRBJ2-1; no clear D. Germline V gene sequence: CDR1 MDHEN, CDR2 SYDVKM. The CDR3 consists of 12 residues. The V end was cut by 5 bases, the J end by 9 bases, with 11 bases between. This chain's CDR3 is CASSPYLAEQFF. The DNA for the CDR3 is TGTGCCAGCAGTCCGTATTTAGCTGAGCAGTTCTTC.

This clonotype was counted many times. V and J are TRBV20-1 and TRBJ2-7; maybe TRBD2 (7 bases). The V and J ends lost 7 bases and 1 base respectively, with 14 bases between them. This CDR3 is 13 amino acids long. Looked up from germline, CDR1 is DFQATT and CDR2 is SNEGSKA (reference sequence). The CDR3 nucleotides read TGCAGTGTGGACAGCGGGATTTCCTACGAGCAGTACTTC. This codes for CSVDSGISYEQYF.

This clonotype came up many times. The V gene is TRBV20-1, the J gene TRBJ2-3; no clear D gene. V was trimmed by 0 bases and J by 0 bases, leaving 13 bases between them. This CDR3 has 16 amino acids. CDR1 is DFQATT, CDR2 SNEGSKA, per germline (reference sequence). The CDR3 DNA reads as TGCAGTGCTAGAGAACCCCCACCGAAAAGCACAGATACGCAGTATTTT. Translation gives CSAREPPPKSTDTQYF.

This clonotype was observed many times. This chain connects TRBV12-3 or TRBV12-4 to TRBJ2-3, with D tentatively TRBD2 (5 bases). The V end was cut by 5 bases, the J end by 2 bases, with 20 bases between. The CDR3 is 17 amino acids. DNA for the CDR3: TGTGCCAGCAGTCTTAACCCGGGGTGGCTGGACACAGATACGCAGTATTTT. This sequence encodes CASSLNPGWLDTDTQYF.

The chain combines TRBV12-3 or TRBV12-4 with TRBJ1-1; D call uncertain. The CDR3 runs 14 residues. Trimming removed 6 bases at V and 0 bases at J, with 11 bases between. CDR3 protein: CASRFGQLNTEAFF. CDR3 DNA sequence: TGTGCCAGCAGGTTTGGGCAGCTGAACACTGAAGCTTTCTTT.

This clonotype was observed many times. Germline is not matched at one junction end, which may reflect a read error. The V and J genes are TRBV5-1 and TRBJ2-2, with 8 bases identical to TRBD1. The length of the CDR3 is 15 residues. CDR1 and CDR2 from the germline V gene are SGHRS and YFSETQ. The CDR3 loop is CASSLGQGATGELFF. CDR3 sequence (DNA): TGTGCCAGCAGCTTAGGGCAGGGGGCCACCGGGGAGCTGTTTTTT.

There are a few counts of this clonotype. The chain has TRBV5-4 and TRBJ2-1, with a weak D call TRBD2 (6 bases). This CDR3 spans 15 amino acids. Trimming took 2 bases from V and 5 from J, leaving 14 bases between them. CDR1 and CDR2 from the germline V gene are SGHNT and YYREEE (reference sequence). The CDR3 here is CASSFLAGRDNEQFF. The CDR3 coding sequence is TGTGCCAGCAGCTTTTTGGCGGGGAGAGACAATGAGCAGTTCTTC.

This clonotype came up many times. The chain uses TRBV12-3 or TRBV12-4 and TRBJ1-6; a weak D match, TRBD1 (5 bases). The CDR3 loop spans 15 amino acids. The germline V and J ends were trimmed by 0 bases and 7 bases, with 10 bases remaining between them. In DNA, the CDR3 is TGTGCCAGCAGTTTAGCAGGGACCGCGAATTCACCCCTCCACTTT. The encoded protein is CASSLAGTANSPLHF.

This clonotype has a count of ten or more. The CDR3: CASSPDRGIYGYTF. The CDR3 nucleotides read TGTGCCAGCTCACCGGACAGGGGAATCTATGGCTACACCTTC. The rearrangement uses TRBV18 and TRBJ1-2; 9 positions match TRBD1. With 3 bases clipped from V and 4 bases from J, the junction kept 3 bases outside the gene matches. The CDR3 length is 14 residues. CDR1 KGHSH and CDR2 LQKENI come from the germline V gene.

CDR3 residues: CASAFRDFPYNEQFF. As DNA, the CDR3 is TGTGCCAGCGCATTTCGGGACTTTCCCTACAATGAGCAGTTCTTC. V and J are TRBV6-1 and TRBJ2-1, with D possibly TRBD2 on 6 matching bases. V lost 8 bases, J lost 2 bases, and 16 bases lay in between. The CDR3 has 15 amino acids. Germline V gives CDR1 MNHNS, CDR2 SASEGT.

With respect to this clonotype: A much larger clone is a single base away; this may be a read error. V and J are TRBV12-3 or TRBV12-4 and TRBJ1-4, with a tentative D call TRBD1 (6 bases). The germline V and J ends were trimmed by 3 bases and 7 bases, with 9 bases remaining between them. This CDR3 is 13 amino acids long. Here the CDR3 DNA reads TGTGCCAGCAGTTTGCAGGGGAGTGAAAAACTGTTTTTT. Protein: CASSLQGSEKLFF.

The chain links TRBV12-3 or TRBV12-4 to TRBJ2-1, with 11 bases aligning to TRBD2. The ends lost 6 bases at V and 3 bases at J; junction bases unmatched: 13. CDR3 length: 18 amino acids. The CDR3 sequence is CASSPTGLAVYRYNEQFF. CDR3 nucleotides: TGTGCCAGCAGCCCAACGGGACTAGCGGTATATCGCTACAATGAGCAGTTCTTC.

CDR3 loop: CATGTGGSGANVLTF. Here the CDR3 DNA reads TGTGCAACCGGGACAGGGGGCTCTGGGGCCAACGTCCTGACTTTC. This chain uses TRBV2 with TRBJ2-6, with TRBD1 matching over 11 bases. Germline CDR1 is SNHLY and CDR2 is FYNNEI. The CDR3 totals 15 residues.

This clonotype was picked up a small number of times. The genes are TRBV11-2 and TRBJ2-1; TRBD2 is a possible D gene (6 bases). CDR3 size: 15 residues. V lost 5 bases to trimming and J lost 1 base, with 12 bases between them. The germline CDR1 and CDR2 sequences are SGHAT and FQNNGV. The CDR3 loop is CASSPGGLSYNEQFF. The CDR3 nucleotides read TGTGCCAGCAGCCCCGGAGGGCTTTCCTACAATGAGCAGTTCTTC. The whole variable domain, remainder taken from reference TRBV11-2 and TRBJ2-1, is EAGVAQSPRYKIIEKRQSVAFWCNPISGHATLYWYQQILGQGPKLLIQFQNNGVVDDSQLPKDRFSAERLKGVDSTLKIQPAKLEDSAVYLCASSPGGLSYNEQFFGPGTRLTVL.

This clonotype has at least ten counts. This chain connects TRBV6-5 to TRBJ2-7; D might be TRBD2 (6 bases). Germline V lookup: CDR1 MNHEY, CDR2 SVGAGI. The V end was cut by 4 bases, the J end by 5 bases, with 12 bases between. The CDR3 runs 13 residues. CDR3 sequence: CASSSSGVDEQYF. In nucleotides, the CDR3 is TGTGCCAGCAGTTCGTCGGGGGTGGACGAGCAGTACTTC.

The chain combines TRBV7-2 with TRBJ1-2; D remains unclear. This CDR3 is 14 amino acids long. Germline lookup yields CDR1 SGHTA and CDR2 FQGNSA. V was pared by 5 bases and J by 0 bases, with 10 bases between. The CDR3 sequence: CASSPTRANYGYTF. The CDR3 DNA is TGTGCCAGCAGCCCCACAAGAGCTAACTATGGCTACACCTTC.

The rearrangement joins TRBV5-8 to TRBJ2-1; D remains unclear. The germline V and J ends were trimmed by 2 bases and 7 bases, with 19 bases remaining between them. The CDR3 sequence is 16 residues long. From germline, CDR1 is SGHTS and CDR2 YDEGEE. The CDR3 sequence: CASSFSGIGPGNEQFF. The CDR3 bases are TGTGCCAGCAGCTTTTCTGGGATCGGTCCCGGGAATGAGCAGTTCTTC.

This clonotype appeared many times. The chain uses TRBV4-1 and TRBJ2-4; D possibly corresponds to TRBD2 (6 bases). Germline V gene lookup returns CDR1 MGHRA and CDR2 YSYEKL. V dropped 2 bases and J dropped 2 bases, with 19 bases sitting between them. The CDR3 contains 18 residues. DNA for the CDR3: TGCGCCAGCAGCCAAACTACATCTAGCGTGCTCTCCAAAAACATTCAGTACTTC. It specifies CASSQTTSSVLSKNIQYF.

This rearrangement joins TRBV28 to TRBJ2-5, with D tentatively TRBD1 (5 bases). V gave up 1 base and J gave up 4 bases, with 16 bases separating them. The CDR3 loop spans 16 amino acids. CDR1 and CDR2 from the germline V gene are MDHEN and SYDVKM. The CDR3 loop is CASSLYRTQSAETQYF. The CDR3, as DNA: TGTGCCAGCAGTTTATATCGGACACAAAGTGCAGAGACCCAGTACTTC.

About this clonotype: This may stem from a read error, because a much larger clone lies one nucleotide away. The V call is TRBV5-1, the J call TRBJ2-6; tentatively, D is TRBD1 (5 bases). CDR1 and CDR2 (germline): SGHRS, YFSETQ. The CDR3 covers 16 residues. The CDR3 DNA reads as TGCGCCAGCAGCTTAACGAGTAGTGGTGGGGCCCACGTCCTGACTTTC. This translates into CASSLTSSGGAHVLTF.

This clonotype was detected once. This sequence may be a read error, since a much larger clone differs from it by one base. The gene calls are TRBV15 and TRBJ2-1; no clear D. Trimming shortened V by 0 bases and J by 7 bases, and 7 bases separated the two germline ends. There are 13 residues in the CDR3. From germline, CDR1 is LNHNV and CDR2 YYDKDF (reference sequence). As DNA, the CDR3 is TGTGCCACCAGCAGAGATATGCGGAATGAGCAGTTCTTC. It yields the protein CATSRDMRNEQFF.

In this sample, this clonotype turned up a few times. The chain joins TRBV12-3 or TRBV12-4 to TRBJ2-7; 7 positions agree with TRBD1. V shed 7 bases and J 2 bases; nucleotides not matched to a gene: 11. This CDR3 region has 15 residues. CDR3 sequence reads: CASKQGIDRAYEQYF. DNA for the CDR3: TGTGCCAGCAAGCAAGGGATCGACAGGGCCTACGAGCAGTACTTC.

This clonotype occurred many times. The CDR3 region has the DNA TGCAGTGCTAGCGTCGGTAGCACAGATACGCAGTATTTT. Translating it yields CSASVGSTDTQYF. V usage is TRBV20-1 and J usage is TRBJ2-3; D not resolved. V was pared by 3 bases and J by 0 bases, with 7 bases between. The CDR3 runs to 13 residues. CDR1 and CDR2 from the germline V gene are DFQATT and SNEGSKA (reference sequence).

The CDR3 reads CASSEGDELSGNTIYF. CDR3 nucleotide sequence: TGTGCCAGCAGTGAAGGAGACGAACTCTCTGGAAACACCATATATTTT. The gene calls are TRBV2 and TRBJ1-3; D is unresolved. V lost 1 base and J lost 0, with 10 bases in between. Germline V CDR1 and CDR2: SNHLY, FYNNEI. This CDR3 spans 16 amino acids.

The chain combines TRBV28 with TRBJ1-5, with TRBD1 as a possible D gene (6 bases). The CDR3 totals 14 residues. The germline V and J ends were trimmed by 8 bases and 7 bases, with 18 bases remaining between them. Germline-derived CDR1 and CDR2 are MDHEN and SYDVKM. Here the CDR3 reads CASSYRGGWQPQHF. The CDR3 coding sequence is TGTGCCAGCTCCTATCGGGGGGGCTGGCAGCCCCAGCATTTT.

This clonotype appeared a single time. This could be a read error, since a much larger clone is one nucleotide away. The CDR3 coding sequence is TGCGCCAACAGCTTGGCGTCTACTGCCGAGCAGTACTTC. It translates to CANSLASTAEQYF. V gene TRBV5-1 combines with J gene TRBJ2-7; D remains ambiguous. CDR3 length: 13 amino acids. In germline, CDR1 is SGHRS, CDR2 YFSETQ.

The chain links TRBV20-1 to TRBJ2-1; D gene ambiguous. CDR1 and CDR2 (germline): DFQATT, SNEGSKA (reference sequence). The V end lost 1 base, the J end lost 3 bases, and 10 bases lay between the germline ends. This CDR3 contains 14 residues. In DNA, the CDR3 is TGCAGTGCTAGAGCGACAAGGGACTACAATGAGCAGTTCTTC. The encoded protein is CSARATRDYNEQFF.

This clonotype was observed at least ten times. V gene TRBV29-1 combines with J gene TRBJ2-1; TRBD2 matches 8 bases. From germline, CDR1 is SQVTM and CDR2 ANQGSEA. The CDR3 is 13 residues long. J was trimmed by 8 bases and V by 5 bases; bases with no gene match: 8. The CDR3 DNA is TGCAGCGTTCCCGGGACTAGTTACCATGAGCAGTTCTTC. Translating gives CSVPGTSYHEQFF.

To note about this clonotype: A single base separates this from a much larger clone, so it may be a read error. This chain joins TRBV12-3 or TRBV12-4 and TRBJ2-2, with D possibly matching TRBD2 (6 bases). The germline V and J ends were trimmed by 8 bases and 3 bases, with 16 bases remaining between them. This CDR3 has 15 amino acids. The CDR3 nucleotides are TGTGCCAGCGAGAGACTAACGGGAGACACCGGGGAGCTGTTTTTT. Translated, it gives CASERLTGDTGELFF.